This T cell receptor (beta chain) was profiled in a study of shared clonotypes between healthy human individuals. Whole-study results and caveats: The study generally estimated greater richness for naive than memory subsets. Non-shared clonotypes had lower generation probabilities than clonotypes shared by all four sorted-subset donors.

In the study's own analysis: ImmunoSEQ junction-only sequences lacked quality scores, so their filtering differed. Sequenced by immunoSEQ multiplex PCR; TCRdb stores in-frame clones only, minus some. The V and J calls and clone size come from that table; D and trimming were worked out from the DNA. The table lists roughly 2.5 million clones, more than 80% of them singletons, with about 0.13% in the top ten. The CDR3 extends over 15 amino acids. V dropped 6 bases and J dropped 3; count of bases not matched to a gene: 5. In germline, CDR1 is MNHNS, CDR2 SASEGT. Division of CD4+ cells produced a CD45RA+ naive subset and a CD45RA-negative memory subset. As to this clone: No antigen is known for it.

Source material: naive CD4+ T cells sorted from blood. This sample's subset: CD45RA+ positively selected. This TCR was sampled from a young man in good health. The V and J genes are TRBV6-1 and TRBJ2-7; 13 positions agree with TRBD2. CDR3 DNA: TGTGCCAGCAGGGACGGGACTAGCGGGAACTACGAGCAGTACTTC. Amino acids: CASRDGTSGNYEQYF.